Following are 19 T cell receptor beta chains from one sample sequenced in a study of STAT5B mutations in CD4+ large granular lymphocyte leukemia. Clones were read by immunoSEQ multiplex PCR, and TCRdb kept only the in-frame ones, dropping some. The sample holds nearly 35,000 clones; roughly 76% are singletons and the top ten take roughly 2.1%. The sample comprised CD4+ T cells from blood buffy coats. The receptors originated from a human donor in good health.

This clone showed up just a few times. The chain couples TRBV2 to TRBJ1-2; D may be TRBD1 (6 bases). Germline V gene sequence: CDR1 SNHLY, CDR2 FYNNEI. This CDR3 is 15 amino acids long. Trimming cost V 3 bases and J 2 bases, with 13 bases left between them. CDR3 sequence reads: CASSDRQGMNYGYTF. CDR3 sequence (DNA): TGTGCCAGCAGTGACCGTCAGGGGATGAACTATGGCTACACCTTC.

This chain uses TRBV7-9 with TRBJ2-7; 10 positions agree with TRBD2. Germline V gene data show CDR1 as SEHNR and CDR2 as FQNEAQ (reference sequence). The CDR3 is made up of 15 amino acids. Trimming removed 1 base from V and 7 bases from J; junction bases left unmatched: 7. The CDR3 coding sequence is TGTGCCAGCAGCTTAGTCCTAGCGGGAGCGGAAGAGCAGTACTTC. Protein product: CASSLVLAGAEEQYF.

This chain's CDR3 is CASSWGGSFNEQFF. CDR3 DNA sequence: TGTGCCAGCAGTTGGGGCGGGAGCTTCAATGAGCAGTTCTTC. The V call is TRBV25-1, the J call TRBJ2-1; TRBD2 aligns across 7 bases. Unmatched junction bases numbered 7, after V lost 5 bases and J lost 6 bases. The CDR3 consists of 14 residues. Germline CDR1 is MGHDK and CDR2 is SYGVNS.

The J gene is TRBJ2-1, the V gene TRBV20-1; D is uncertain. In germline, CDR1 is DFQATT, CDR2 SNEGSKA (reference sequence). Trimming removed 8 bases at V and 0 bases at J, with 5 bases between. This CDR3 is 11 amino acids long. The CDR3 coding sequence is TGCAGTAAAACCTCCTACAATGAGCAGTTCTTC. As protein: CSKTSYNEQFF.

The V call is TRBV18, the J call TRBJ1-2; D is undetermined. The ends were cut back, 5 bases at V and 1 base at J, with 14 bases in the middle. Germline V CDR1 and CDR2: KGHSH, LQKENI. The length of the CDR3 is 15 residues. The chain's CDR3 is CASSSGDGFNYGYTF. In DNA form, the CDR3 reads TGTGCCAGCTCATCGGGAGACGGATTTAACTATGGCTACACCTTC.

The CDR3: CASSLKGGNTEAFF. Here the CDR3 DNA reads TGTGCCAGCAGCTTGAAGGGCGGGAACACTGAAGCTTTCTTT. The V and J genes are TRBV5-6 and TRBJ1-1, with D unresolved. Germline V gene data show CDR1 as SGHDT and CDR2 as YYEEEE. The V gene lost 1 base and the J gene lost 1 base, with 8 bases spanning the gap. This CDR3 has 14 amino acids.

This clone showed up just once. The chain carries TRBV28 and TRBJ1-1; TRBD1 matches at 8 bases. V lost 5 bases and J lost 8; bases outside the gene matches: 13. The CDR3 length is 15 residues. Germline V lookup: CDR1 MDHEN, CDR2 SYDVKM. Written as DNA, the CDR3 is TGTGCCAGCAGTGCCCTCAGGGGGCGAGGAAGGGAAGCTTTCTTT. As protein: CASSALRGRGREAFF.

This clone showed up just a few times. V usage is TRBV6-1 and J usage is TRBJ2-7; D may be TRBD1 or TRBD2 (5 bases each). The germline CDR1 and CDR2 sequences are MNHNS and SASEGT. V lost 4 bases to trimming and J lost 0 bases, with 22 bases between them. The CDR3 runs to 18 residues. CDR3 residues: CASSVSGRGKRSSYEQYF. The CDR3 DNA is TGTGCCAGCAGTGTCTCGGGACGGGGTAAAAGAAGCTCCTACGAGCAGTACTTC.

The chain links TRBV2 to TRBJ1-2, with 11 bases fitting TRBD1. This CDR3 spans 16 amino acids. Germline V gene data show CDR1 as SNHLY and CDR2 as FYNNEI. With 6 bases clipped from V and 5 bases from J, the junction kept 11 bases outside the gene matches. The CDR3 DNA follows: TGTGCCAGCAGGGGGACAGGGGGGAGTCTCCGATATGGCTACACCTTC. It yields the protein CASRGTGGSLRYGYTF.

Written as DNA, the CDR3 is TGTGCCAGCAGCTTTCCTAGCGGCCGGGGCCCAGATACGCAGTATTTT. Translation: CASSFPSGRGPDTQYF. The chain links TRBV7-9 to TRBJ2-3, with 7 bases matching TRBD2. The ends lost 3 bases at V and 4 bases at J; junction bases unmatched: 10. Germline assignment: CDR1 SEHNR and CDR2 FQNEAQ (reference sequence). The CDR3 covers 16 residues. The whole variable domain, filled in from reference TRBV7-9 and TRBJ2-3, reads DTGVSQNPRHKITKRGQNVTFRCDPISEHNRLYWYRQTLGQGPEFLTYFQNEAQLEKSRLLSDRFSAERPKGSFSTLEIQRTEQGDSAMYLCASSFPSGRGPDTQYFGPGTRLTVL.

This clone was found once. The genes are TRBV6-8 and TRBJ2-2; D possibly matches TRBD1 or TRBD2 (5 bases each). Germline V CDR1 and CDR2: MNHGY, SAAAGT. This CDR3 spans 16 amino acids. The V gene lost 7 bases and the J gene lost 5 bases, with 20 bases spanning the gap. The CDR3 DNA follows: TGTGCCAGCATCCTCGGGGCTAGGCGAGGAACCGGGGAGCTGTTTTTT. Translation gives CASILGARRGTGELFF.

The chain employs TRBV6-5 and TRBJ1-1; tentative D call: TRBD1 (6 bases). The CDR3 is made up of 15 amino acids. CDR1 MNHEY and CDR2 SVGAGI come from the germline V gene. V was clipped by 5 bases and J by 8 bases, with 21 bases between them. In DNA, the CDR3 is TGTGCCAGCAGTCCCCCGGCGGGGGCCTTGTCGGAAGCTTTCTTT. Amino acids: CASSPPAGALSEAFF.

The CDR3 DNA sequence: TGTGCCAGCAGGGGGACAGGGGGTCGTAGGGAGCAGTACTTC. It translates to CASRGTGGRREQYF. The rearrangement links TRBV28 to TRBJ2-7; TRBD1 aligns across 11 bases. The CDR3 runs to 14 residues. After removal of 6 bases from V and 7 bases from J, the junction contained 8 bases not matched to a gene. Germline CDR1 is MDHEN and CDR2 is SYDVKM. Full variable domain (rest looked up from reference TRBV28 and TRBJ2-7): DVKVTQSSRYLVKRTGEKVFLECVQDMDHENMFWYRQDPGLGLRLIYFSYDVKMKEKGDIPEGYSVSREKKERFSLILESASTNQTSMYLCASRGTGGRREQYFGPGTRLTVT.

The chain links TRBV5-6 to TRBJ1-1; 11 bases match TRBD1. CDR1 and CDR2 from the germline V gene are SGHDT and YYEEEE. The CDR3 is 16 amino acids. With V trimmed by 4 bases and J by 6 bases, 11 bases remained unmatched. The CDR3 spells CASSLSTGTGGSEAFF. CDR3 coding DNA: TGTGCCAGCAGCCTGTCGACCGGGACAGGGGGATCTGAAGCTTTCTTT.

The J gene is TRBJ2-1, the V gene TRBV30, with 11 positions matching TRBD2. Per germline, CDR1 GTSNPN and CDR2 SVGIG (reference sequence). With V trimmed by 3 bases and J by 5 bases, 3 bases remained unmatched. The CDR3 runs to 14 residues. CDR3 protein: CAWSGTSGNNEQFF. As DNA, the CDR3 is TGTGCCTGGAGCGGGACTAGCGGTAACAATGAGCAGTTCTTC.

The V and J genes are TRBV7-2 and TRBJ1-1; a possible D gene is TRBD1 (5 bases). The CDR3 length is 13 residues. The V end lost 5 bases, the J end lost 10 bases, and 17 bases lay between the germline ends. Germline CDR1 is SGHTA and CDR2 is FQGNSA. The DNA of the CDR3 is TGTGCCAGCAGCCCCTGGGACCCCCTCCGAGCTTTCTTT. It codes for CASSPWDPLRAFF.

The chain carries TRBV6-1 and TRBJ2-1; 10 bases map to TRBD2. In germline, CDR1 is MNHNS, CDR2 SASEGT. CDR3 length: 17 residues. V lost 2 bases and J lost 4; bases outside the gene matches: 8. The CDR3 region has the DNA TGTGCCAGCAGTGAATCCCCACTGACTAGCGGGTACAATGAGCAGTTCTTC. The encoded protein is CASSESPLTSGYNEQFF.

The DNA of the CDR3 is TGTGCCAGCAGCCCCTTCGGGGTCGGCGAGCAGTACTTC. As protein: CASSPFGVGEQYF. This chain uses TRBV6-5 with TRBJ2-7, with D maybe TRBD2 (5 bases). The length of the CDR3 is 13 residues. V was pared by 6 bases and J by 6 bases, with 15 bases between. Germline V gives CDR1 MNHEY, CDR2 SVGAGI.

The rearrangement joins TRBV7-6 to TRBJ2-5; weak D call: TRBD1 (6 bases). From germline, CDR1 is SGHVS and CDR2 FNYEAQ. This CDR3 has 14 residues. V was trimmed by 1 base and J by 3 bases, leaving 9 bases between them. The CDR3 loop is CASSLVDSKETQYF. DNA for the CDR3: TGTGCCAGCAGCTTAGTGGACAGTAAAGAGACCCAGTACTTC.